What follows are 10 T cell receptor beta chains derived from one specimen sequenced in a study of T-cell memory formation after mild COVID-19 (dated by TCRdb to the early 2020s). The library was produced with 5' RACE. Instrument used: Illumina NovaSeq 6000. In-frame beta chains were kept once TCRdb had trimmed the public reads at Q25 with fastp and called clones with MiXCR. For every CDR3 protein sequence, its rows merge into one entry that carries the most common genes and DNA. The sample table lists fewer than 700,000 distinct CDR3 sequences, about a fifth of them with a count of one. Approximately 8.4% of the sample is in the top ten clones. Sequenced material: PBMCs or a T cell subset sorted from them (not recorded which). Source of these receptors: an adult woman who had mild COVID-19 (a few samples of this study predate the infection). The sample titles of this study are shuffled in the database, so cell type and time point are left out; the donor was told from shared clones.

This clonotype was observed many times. The CDR3 sequence: CASSYRTGNTEAFF. DNA for the CDR3: TGTGCCAGCAGTTACAGGACAGGGAACACTGAAGCTTTCTTT. This chain joins TRBV12-3 or TRBV12-4 and TRBJ1-1; 7 bases are a match to TRBD1. The CDR3 runs 14 residues. With 4 bases clipped from V and 1 base from J, the junction kept 3 bases outside the gene matches.

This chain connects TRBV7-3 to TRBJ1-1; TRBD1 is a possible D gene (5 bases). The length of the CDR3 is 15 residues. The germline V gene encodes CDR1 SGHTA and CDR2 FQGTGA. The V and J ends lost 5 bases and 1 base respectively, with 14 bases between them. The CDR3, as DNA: TGTGCCAGCAGCCCCCAGGGTGGCGGGAACACTGAAGCTTTCTTT. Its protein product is CASSPQGGGNTEAFF.

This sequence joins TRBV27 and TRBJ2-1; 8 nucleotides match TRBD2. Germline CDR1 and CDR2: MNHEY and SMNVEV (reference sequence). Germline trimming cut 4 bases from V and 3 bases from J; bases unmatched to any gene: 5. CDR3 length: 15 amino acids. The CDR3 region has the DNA TGTGCCAGCAGTTCGCGGGGGGTACGCTACAATGAGCAGTTCTTC. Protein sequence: CASSSRGVRYNEQFF.

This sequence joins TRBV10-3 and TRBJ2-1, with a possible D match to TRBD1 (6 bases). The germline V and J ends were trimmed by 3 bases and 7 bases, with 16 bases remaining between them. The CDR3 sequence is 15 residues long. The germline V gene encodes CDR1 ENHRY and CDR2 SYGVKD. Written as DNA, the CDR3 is TGTGCCATCAGTGATGGGACAATCATCCAGAATGAGCAGTTCTTC. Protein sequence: CAISDGTIIQNEQFF.

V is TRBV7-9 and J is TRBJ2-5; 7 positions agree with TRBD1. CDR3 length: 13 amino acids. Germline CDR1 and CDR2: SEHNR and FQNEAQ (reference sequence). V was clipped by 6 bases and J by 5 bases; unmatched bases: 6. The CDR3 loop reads CASRGTAVETQYF. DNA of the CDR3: TGTGCCAGCAGGGGGACAGCCGTGGAGACCCAGTACTTC. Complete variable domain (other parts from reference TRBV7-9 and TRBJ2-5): DTGVSQNPRHKITKRGQNVTFRCDPISEHNRLYWYRQTLGQGPEFLTYFQNEAQLEKSRLLSDRFSAERPKGSFSTLEIQRTEQGDSAMYLCASRGTAVETQYFGPGTRLLVL.

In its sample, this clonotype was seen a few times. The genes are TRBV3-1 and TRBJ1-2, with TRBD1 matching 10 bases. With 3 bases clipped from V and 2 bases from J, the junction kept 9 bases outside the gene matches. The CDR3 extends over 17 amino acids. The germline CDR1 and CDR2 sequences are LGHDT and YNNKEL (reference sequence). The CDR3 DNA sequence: TGTGCCAGCAGCCACATGACAGGGGGCGCGTCCAACTATGGCTACACCTTC. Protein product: CASSHMTGGASNYGYTF. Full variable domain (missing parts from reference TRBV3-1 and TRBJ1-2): DTAVSQTPKYLVTQMGNDKSIKCEQNLGHDTMYWYKQDSKKFLKIMFSYNNKELIINETVPNRFSPKSPDKAHLNLHINSLELGDSAVYFCASSHMTGGASNYGYTFGSGTRLTVV.

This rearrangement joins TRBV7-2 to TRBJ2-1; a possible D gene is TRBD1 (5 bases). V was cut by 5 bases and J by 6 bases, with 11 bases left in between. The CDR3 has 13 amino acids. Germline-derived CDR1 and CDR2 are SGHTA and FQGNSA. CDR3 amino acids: CASSTRTTNEQFF. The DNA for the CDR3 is TGTGCCAGCAGCACCAGGACAACCAATGAGCAGTTCTTC. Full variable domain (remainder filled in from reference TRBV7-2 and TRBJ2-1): GAGVSQSPSNKVTEKGKDVELRCDPISGHTALYWYRQSLGQGLEFLIYFQGNSAPDKSGLPSDRFSAERTGGSVSTLTIQRTQQEDSAVYLCASSTRTTNEQFFGPGTRLTVL.

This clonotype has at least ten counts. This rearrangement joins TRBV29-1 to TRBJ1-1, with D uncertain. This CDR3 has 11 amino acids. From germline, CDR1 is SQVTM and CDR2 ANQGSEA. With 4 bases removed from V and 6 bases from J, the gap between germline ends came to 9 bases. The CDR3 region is CSVAGVPEAFF. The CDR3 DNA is TGCAGCGTTGCCGGAGTTCCTGAAGCTTTCTTT.

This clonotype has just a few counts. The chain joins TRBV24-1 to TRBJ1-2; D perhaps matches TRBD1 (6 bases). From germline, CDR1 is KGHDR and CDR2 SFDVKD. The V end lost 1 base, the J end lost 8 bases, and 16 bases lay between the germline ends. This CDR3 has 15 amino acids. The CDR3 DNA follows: TGTGCCACCAGTGATTTTTCGGACAGTCCGGGGGGCTACACCTTC. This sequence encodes CATSDFSDSPGGYTF.

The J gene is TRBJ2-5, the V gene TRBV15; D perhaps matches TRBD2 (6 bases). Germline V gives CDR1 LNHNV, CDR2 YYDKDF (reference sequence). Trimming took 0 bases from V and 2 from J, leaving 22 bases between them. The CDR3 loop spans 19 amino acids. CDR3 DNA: TGTGCCACCAGCAGAGATCCCCCATCTGGAAGCGGGTTACAAGAGACCCAGTACTTC. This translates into CATSRDPPSGSGLQETQYF. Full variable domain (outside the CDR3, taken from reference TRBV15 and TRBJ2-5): DAMVIQNPRYQVTQFGKPVTLSCSQTLNHNVMYWYQQKSSQAPKLLFHYYDKDFNNEADTPDNFQSRRPNTSFCFLDIRSPGLGDTAMYLCATSRDPPSGSGLQETQYFGPGTRLLVL.